Listed below are T cell receptor beta chains from one sample, sequenced in a study of T cell repertoires in cytomegalovirus infection. TCRdb reprocessed the reads with MiXCR, giving one entry per CDR3 protein. The data contain about 98,000 distinct CDR3 sequences, approximately 15% of them singletons. Material for sequencing was PBMCs. The source of these receptors is a human donor in good health (CMV status not recorded). Some clones in this sample may be carry-over from other donors' samples. CDR3s include the opening cysteine and the closing phenylalanine or tryptophan. Each record gives: D gene, V gene, clone size, J gene, CDR3 length, CDR3 protein, CDR3 DNA. The D gene is left open where the match is weak. Rows may omit the clone size; those that give it use once, few, many or a size class.

TRBD2	TRBV5-6	many	TRBJ2-5	14	CASSYSGGAKTQYF	TGTGCCAGCAGCTATAGCGGGGGGGCCAAGACCCAGTACTTC
NA	TRBV12-3/TRBV12-4	few	TRBJ2-1	18	CASSLRGGSLISYNEQFF	TGTGCCAGCAGTCTACGGGGTGGCAGCCTTATCTCCTACAATGAGCAGTTCTTC
NA	TRBV25-1	NA	TRBJ1-1	13	CASSELMNTEAFF	TGTGCCAGCAGTGAACTGATGAACACTGAAGCTTTCTTT
NA	TRBV14	NA	TRBJ2-7	13	CASSRQGRHEQYF	TGTGCCAGCAGCCGGCAGGGGAGGCACGAGCAGTACTTC
NA	TRBV10-3	NA	TRBJ1-1	16	CAITGTSGLGNTEAFF	TGTGCCATCACTGGGACATCCGGCCTAGGGAACACTGAAGCTTTCTTT
NA	TRBV28	NA	TRBJ2-3	14	CPSSEGGPPDTQYF	TGTCCCAGCAGCGAGGGGGGGCCCCCAGATACGCAGTATTTT
NA	TRBV7-9	many	TRBJ1-1	13	CASSWISGTEAFF	TGTGCCAGCAGTTGGATTAGCGGGACTGAAGCTTTCTTT
TRBD1	TRBV12-3/TRBV12-4	many	TRBJ2-7	14	CASSSGTGPYEQYF	TGTGCCAGCAGTTCCGGGACAGGGCCTTACGAGCAGTACTTC
NA	TRBV7-3	many	TRBJ1-6	19	CASSLLLSAGLYDNSPLHF	TGTGCCAGCAGCCTACTACTGTCGGCAGGGCTTTACGATAATTCACCCCTCCACTTT
TRBD1	TRBV7-9	many	TRBJ2-5	16	CASSSSGTGEQETQYF	TGTGCCAGCAGCTCCTCCGGGACAGGGGAACAAGAGACCCAGTACTTC
TRBD1	TRBV28	many	TRBJ1-6	15	CASRGGQAYGSPLHF	TGTGCCAGCAGGGGGGGACAGGCTTATGGTTCACCCCTCCACTTT
NA	TRBV9	medium-sized	TRBJ2-1	15	CASSVELGSYNEQFF	TGTGCCAGCAGCGTAGAATTGGGCAGCTACAATGAGCAGTTCTTC
TRBD2	TRBV7-2	many	TRBJ2-2	16	CASSQRTSGGTGELFF	TGTGCCAGCAGCCAGCGGACTAGCGGGGGCACCGGGGAGCTGTTTTTT
NA	TRBV7-2	many	TRBJ2-4	15	CASSSGGAWGNIQYF	TGTGCCAGCAGCTCCGGAGGGGCATGGGGGAACATTCAGTACTTC
NA	TRBV7-6	many	TRBJ2-7	14	CASSLAPRASEQYF	TGTGCCAGCAGCTTAGCGCCCAGGGCTTCGGAGCAGTACTTC
TRBD2	TRBV4-1	NA	TRBJ2-2	17	CASSQSSGGHSRGELFF	TGCGCCAGCAGCCAGTCTAGCGGGGGCCATTCACGCGGGGAGCTGTTTTTT
NA	TRBV7-2	many	TRBJ1-6	15	CASSLALTGNSPLHF	TGTGCCAGCAGCTTAGCTCTTACAGGAAATTCACCCCTCCACTTT
NA	TRBV11-1	NA	TRBJ2-4	13	CASSPGSGGIQYF	TGTGCCAGCAGCCCCGGGTCTGGGGGGATTCAGTACTTC
TRBD2	TRBV10-2	many	TRBJ2-7	16	CASMRSGGRSSYEQYF	TGCGCCAGCATGAGGTCGGGCGGGAGGAGCTCCTACGAGCAGTACTTC
TRBD1	TRBV7-8	many	TRBJ2-7	15	CASSYTGGLAYEQYF	TGTGCCAGCAGCTATACAGGGGGACTGGCCTACGAGCAGTACTTC
TRBD2	TRBV18	many	TRBJ2-5	16	CASSQGLAASSETQYF	TGTGCCAGCTCACAGGGACTAGCGGCATCTTCGGAGACCCAGTACTTC
NA	TRBV7-2	many	TRBJ2-7	15	CASSSRVGRSYEQYF	TGTGCCAGCAGCTCCCGGGTGGGCAGATCCTACGAGCAGTACTTC
NA	TRBV18	NA	TRBJ1-1	14	CASSPPSGNTEAFF	TGTGCCAGCTCACCACCGTCAGGGAACACTGAAGCTTTCTTT